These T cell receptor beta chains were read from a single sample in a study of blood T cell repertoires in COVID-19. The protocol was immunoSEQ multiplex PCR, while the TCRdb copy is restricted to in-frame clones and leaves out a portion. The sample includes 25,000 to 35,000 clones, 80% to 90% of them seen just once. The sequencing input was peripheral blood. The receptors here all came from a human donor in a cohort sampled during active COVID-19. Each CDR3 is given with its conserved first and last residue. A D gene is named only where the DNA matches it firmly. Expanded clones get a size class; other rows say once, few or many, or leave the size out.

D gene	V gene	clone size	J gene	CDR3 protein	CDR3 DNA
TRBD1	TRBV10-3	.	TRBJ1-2	CAISVQTGPYGYTF	TGTGCCATCAGTGTGCAGACAGGGCCCTATGGCTACACCTTC
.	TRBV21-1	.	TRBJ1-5	CASRDRRDQPQHF	TGTGCCAGCAGGGACAGGAGGGATCAGCCCCAGCATTTT
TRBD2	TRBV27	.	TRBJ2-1	CASSPIAGGPLNEQFF	TGTGCCAGCAGTCCCATAGCGGGGGGGCCGTTGAATGAGCAGTTCTTC
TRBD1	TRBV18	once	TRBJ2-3	CASSQDRVTDTQYF	TGTGCCAGCTCACAGGACAGGGTCACAGATACGCAGTATTTT
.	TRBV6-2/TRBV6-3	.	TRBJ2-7	CASSYGGSYEQYF	TGTGCCAGCAGTTACGGAGGGTCCTACGAGCAGTACTTC
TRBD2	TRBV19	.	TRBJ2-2	CASSPASGDVGELFF	TGTGCCAGTAGCCCAGCCAGCGGGGACGTCGGGGAGCTGTTTTTT
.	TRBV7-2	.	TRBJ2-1	CASSLEISPDNYNEQFF	TGTGCCAGCAGCTTAGAAATTAGTCCGGACAACTACAATGAGCAGTTCTTC
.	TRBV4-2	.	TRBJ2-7	CASSQTSTGDYEQYF	TGTGCCAGCAGCCAAACTTCGACGGGGGACTACGAGCAGTACTTC
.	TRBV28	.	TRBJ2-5	CASSPLGRGETQYF	TGTGCCAGCAGTCCCCTAGGCCGGGGGGAGACCCAGTACTTC
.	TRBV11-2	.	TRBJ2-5	CASSYNVGTQETQYF	TGTGCCAGCAGCTACAACGTGGGCACTCAAGAGACCCAGTACTTC
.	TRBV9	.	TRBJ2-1	CASSTRGVSYNEQFF	TGTGCCAGCAGCACAAGGGGTGTCTCCTACAATGAGCAGTTCTTC
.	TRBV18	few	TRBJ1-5	CASSRSSGGNHQPQHF	TGTGCCAGCTCAAGATCGTCTGGGGGGAATCATCAGCCCCAGCATTTT
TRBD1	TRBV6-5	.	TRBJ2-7	CASSYSGQFYEQYF	TGTGCCAGCAGTTACTCGGGACAGTTCTACGAGCAGTACTTC
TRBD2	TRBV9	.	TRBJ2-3	CASRRDYNTDTQYF	TGTGCCAGCCGAAGGGACTACAACACAGATACGCAGTATTTT
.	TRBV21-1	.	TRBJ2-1	CASSKAAGGTYNEQFF	TGTGCCAGCAGCAAAGCGGCAGGGGGGACCTACAATGAGCAGTTCTTC
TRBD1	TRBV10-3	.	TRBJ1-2	CAIREGTDYGYTF	TGTGCCATCAGGGAAGGGACAGACTATGGCTACACCTTC
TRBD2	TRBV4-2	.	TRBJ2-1	CASSPSGGDRAKEQFF	TGTGCCAGCAGCCCTAGCGGGGGGGATCGGGCGAAGGAGCAGTTCTTC